Listed here are 6 T cell receptor beta chains from one sample, sequenced in a study of T cell responses to AZD1222 COVID-19 vaccine. Assay used: immunoSEQ multiplex PCR; TCRdb lists only in-frame clones, some missing. The repertoire holds roughly 99,000 clones, with 91% as singletons. This specimen consisted of peripheral blood, obtained on day 0 of AZD1222 vaccination. The receptors here all came from an adult in good health.

The chain joins TRBV29-1 to TRBJ1-1; D might be TRBD1 (5 bases). Germline CDR1 and CDR2: SQVTM and ANQGSEA. The CDR3 spans 11 residues. With 6 bases removed from V and 6 bases from J, the gap between germline ends came to 11 bases. This CDR3 reads CSVDGGAEAFF. CDR3 nucleotide sequence: TGCAGCGTCGATGGGGGGGCTGAAGCTTTCTTT.

The J gene is TRBJ1-1, the V gene TRBV10-3; D gene ambiguous. Trimming took 5 bases from V and 1 from J, leaving 14 bases between them. Germline loops: CDR1 ENHRY, CDR2 SYGVKD. This CDR3 spans 15 amino acids. This CDR3 reads CAISPRVGTNTEAFF. CDR3 nucleotides: TGTGCCATCAGTCCCCGTGTTGGAACGAACACTGAAGCTTTCTTT.

The genes are TRBV19 and TRBJ2-2; D ambiguous. The CDR3 totals 14 residues. V was trimmed by 4 bases and J by 4 bases, leaving 10 bases between them. CDR1 LNHDA and CDR2 SQIVND come from the germline V gene (reference sequence). CDR3 bases: TGTGCCAGTAGTAGAGAGCCGGCCACCGGGGAGCTGTTTTTT. Translating gives CASSREPATGELFF.

The rearrangement uses TRBV5-8 and TRBJ1-1; perhaps TRBD1 as D (5 bases). This CDR3 region has 13 residues. In germline, CDR1 is SGHTS, CDR2 YDEGEE. V dropped 4 bases and J dropped 3 bases, with 10 bases sitting between them. The CDR3 DNA follows: TGTGCCAGCAGCGCCAGGACATACACTGAAGCTTTCTTT. Translation: CASSARTYTEAFF. The whole variable domain, remainder taken from reference TRBV5-8 and TRBJ1-1, is EAGVTQSPTHLIKTRGQQATLRCSPISGHTSVYWYQQALGLGLQFLLWYDEGEERNRGNFPPRFSGRQFPNYSSELNVNALELEDSALYLCASSARTYTEAFFGQGTRLTVV.

The chain is built from TRBV3-1 (or the pseudogene TRBV3-2) and TRBJ2-3, with 12 positions matching TRBD2. The V gene's germline CDR1 is LGHDT and CDR2 YNNKEL (reference sequence). V shed 4 bases and J 4 bases; nucleotides not matched to a gene: 6. CDR3 size: 16 residues. The CDR3 nucleotides read TGTGCCAGCAGCCTCACTAGCGGGGGGTATGCAGATACGCAGTATTTT. Protein: CASSLTSGGYADTQYF.

The chain employs TRBV7-9 and TRBJ1-3; no reliable D call. Looked up from germline, CDR1 is SEHNR and CDR2 is FQNEAQ (reference sequence). V was clipped by 5 bases and J by 1 base, with 6 bases between them. The CDR3 extends over 13 amino acids. Here the CDR3 reads CASSPSSGNTIYF. In nucleotides, the CDR3 is TGTGCCAGCAGCCCGTCTTCTGGAAACACCATATATTTT.